This T cell receptor beta chain was documented in a study of cytomegalovirus exposure and HLA in healthy donors. Study-wide findings and caveats: Rare TCR sequences predominated, though certain public TCRs were found in many donors. According to a subsequent analysis, TCR clusters identified in the first cohort showed a tendency to co-occur across the approximately 120 validation repertoires. In vitro, three CMV-associated chains proved specific for CMV antigens.

Measured with immunoSEQ multiplex PCR; TCRdb has only the in-frame clones, and not every one. The table has some 160,000 clones, 91% seen once. The donors were in the approximately 120-subject validation cohort, distinct from the roughly 700-subject first cohort. For this clone: No antigen is known for it.

The V gene end was trimmed by 2 bases and the J gene end by 2 bases; junction bases not matched to a gene: 12. This CDR3 region has 18 residues. From germline, CDR1 is SGHVS and CDR2 FNYEAQ. The sequenced sample was PBMCs. V is TRBV7-6 and J is TRBJ2-5; 9 bases line up with TRBD2. This TCR derives from a man between 18 and 35 years old in good health and CMV-seronegative. The CDR3 loop is CASSLIRLAGKIQETQYF. The CDR3 DNA sequence: TGTGCCAGCAGCTTAATCAGGCTAGCGGGGAAGATACAAGAGACCCAGTACTTC.